A selection of T cell receptor beta chains follows, all from one sample in a study of T cell responses to AZD1222 COVID-19 vaccine. TCRdb's copy holds only in-frame clones and misses some; the assay was immunoSEQ multiplex PCR. This sample has roughly 34,000 clones, with around 90% found just once. Sample: peripheral blood, taken on day 0 of AZD1222 vaccination. The receptors come from an adult in good health. Both conserved end residues are trimmed from each CDR3.

CDR3,V,J
AFSRGEAGNTIY,TRBV6-5,TRBJ1-3
ARHTRPNEGGFGEKLF,TRBV28,TRBJ1-4
ASSIKIPGNQPQH,TRBV19,TRBJ1-5
ASSRDSSYNSPLH,TRBV27,TRBJ1-6
ASSLNRGYGYT,TRBV5-6,TRBJ1-2
ASSLGPRVNEQF,TRBV5-6,TRBJ2-1
ASSLPTGNHSPLH,TRBV28,TRBJ1-6
ASRGVGTIYEQY,TRBV28,TRBJ2-7
ATADGVYNEQF,TRBV24-1,TRBJ2-1
ASSGGTGSYEQY,TRBV5-1,TRBJ2-7
ASSLGTTTGELF,TRBV5-1,TRBJ2-2
ASSPRDSGVEQY,TRBV4-1,TRBJ2-7
ASRKAIGSDQPQH,TRBV6-5,TRBJ1-5
ASLQQGDHEQY,TRBV11-2,TRBJ2-7
SASYPTGRWNEQF,TRBV20-1,TRBJ2-1
ASSFQGTYEQY,TRBV7-9,TRBJ2-7
ASSESWQETQY,TRBV25-1,TRBJ2-5
ASSQEGGELF,TRBV4-1,TRBJ2-2
SVTDRKANYGYT,TRBV29-1,TRBJ1-2
ASSYSRRGGLEQY,TRBV6-5,TRBJ2-7
ASSPEDVTLNSPLH,TRBV18,TRBJ1-6
ASTLGTGAGQPQH,TRBV5-8,TRBJ1-5
ASSLGPSGGRSTDTQY,TRBV7-2,TRBJ2-3
ASSQGNQPQH,TRBV7-9,TRBJ1-5
ASSQDGGNYGYT,TRBV3-1/TRBV3-2,TRBJ1-2
SVDAVNEQF,TRBV29-1,TRBJ2-1
ASSLLHGNEQF,TRBV3-1/TRBV3-2,TRBJ2-1
ASSLTDGVGKLF,TRBV11-2,TRBJ1-4
ASSAPGTGNTGELF,TRBV7-9,TRBJ2-2
ASSFLRSLDTQY,TRBV11-1,TRBJ2-3
ASSLAGGGNQPQH,TRBV5-1,TRBJ1-5
ASSFGGPEAF,TRBV7-9,TRBJ1-1
ASSLQGIQPQH,TRBV2,TRBJ1-5
ASSQEAGNSNQPQH,TRBV4-2,TRBJ1-5
SVEDLNYGYT,TRBV29-1,TRBJ1-2
ASSLLYNTGELF,TRBV27,TRBJ2-2
ASSLGLAEGETQY,TRBV5-4,TRBJ2-5
ASRVGAMNQPQH,TRBV12-1,TRBJ1-5
ASSPLGTSGFHSQNEYEQY,TRBV27,TRBJ2-7
ASRTSGGPYNEQF,TRBV5-6,TRBJ2-1
SVEGVVGEKLF,TRBV29-1,TRBJ1-4
ASKDRDYGYT,TRBV19,TRBJ1-2
SARDRETQY,TRBV20-1,TRBJ2-5
ASSIGGSSYNSPLH,TRBV19,TRBJ1-6
ASSLAASGRQYEQY,TRBV7-2,TRBJ2-7
ASSAAGVGDTQY,TRBV10-2,TRBJ2-3
ASSSGGRETQY,TRBV12-3/TRBV12-4,TRBJ2-5
ASSLHGLAGGGTGELF,TRBV19,TRBJ2-2
ARSFRPRGPNGYT,TRBV5-3,TRBJ1-2